Below, 20 T cell receptor beta chains from the same sample are listed, as sequenced in a study of STAT3 mutations in large granular lymphocyte leukemia. Study conclusions and caveats: In T-cell large granular lymphocyte leukemia, about half of patients showed multiple immunodominant subclonotypes.

Only in-frame clones appear in the TCRdb table, and some are missing; sequencing was by immunoSEQ multiplex PCR. The sample has thousands of clones, around four fifths seen once; the top ten hold approximately 88%. No cognate antigen is known for these TCRs. Sequences were obtained from peripheral blood mononuclear cells. The receptor set was obtained from a man in his forties with T-cell large granular lymphocyte leukemia. Some clones in this sample may be carry-over from other donors' samples.

The chain carries TRBV4-1 and TRBJ1-4; D not resolved. CDR1 and CDR2 (germline): MGHRA, YSYEKL. The CDR3 runs 11 residues. Trimming removed 8 bases from V and 7 bases from J, with 8 bases in between. The CDR3 here is CASGIREKLFF. The CDR3 DNA reads as TGCGCCAGCGGGATTCGTGAAAAACTGTTTTTT.

V gene TRBV18 combines with J gene TRBJ2-3, with D unresolved. V dropped 1 base and J dropped 1 base, with 6 bases sitting between them. Germline V lookup: CDR1 KGHSH, CDR2 LQKENI. There are 14 residues in the CDR3. The CDR3 coding sequence is TGTGCCAGCTCACCACTCCGGGGCACAGATACGCAGTATTTT. Amino acids: CASSPLRGTDTQYF.

The chain has TRBV28 and TRBJ1-3; maybe TRBD1 (6 bases). Germline V gives CDR1 MDHEN, CDR2 SYDVKM. There are 17 residues in the CDR3. The ends were cut back, 6 bases at V and 3 bases at J, with 21 bases in the middle. The CDR3 nucleotides are TGTGCCAGCAGACCCGTAATGGGGGGCGGTTTTGGAAACACCATATATTTT. Translation gives CASRPVMGGGFGNTIYF.

This clone rates as medium-sized (0.01 to 0.1%). The chain links TRBV5-1 to TRBJ2-2; 9 bases fit TRBD2. The V and J ends lost 7 bases and 8 bases, in that order; junction bases with no gene match: 9. The CDR3 runs 14 residues. Germline V gene lookup returns CDR1 SGHRS and CDR2 YFSETQ. The CDR3 sequence: CASGWTSASGELFF. Here the CDR3 DNA reads TGCGCCAGCGGATGGACTAGCGCCTCGGGGGAGCTGTTTTTT.

This sequence joins TRBV7-9 and TRBJ1-1; D remains ambiguous. The CDR3 extends over 14 amino acids. The germline V and J ends were trimmed by 2 bases and 1 base, with 8 bases remaining between them. Germline V gene data show CDR1 as SEHNR and CDR2 as FQNEAQ (reference sequence). This CDR3 reads CASSLNLGNTEAFF. The CDR3 coding sequence is TGTGCCAGCAGCTTAAATCTCGGGAACACTGAAGCTTTCTTT. Supplemented by reference TRBV7-9 and TRBJ1-1, the full variable domain reads DTGVSQNPRHKITKRGQNVTFRCDPISEHNRLYWYRQTLGQGPEFLTYFQNEAQLEKSRLLSDRFSAERPKGSFSTLEIQRTEQGDSAMYLCASSLNLGNTEAFFGQGTRLTVV.

V gene TRBV28 combines with J gene TRBJ2-5, with 7 bases identical to TRBD1. The CDR3 sequence is 16 residues long. CDR1 and CDR2 from the germline V gene are MDHEN and SYDVKM. After removal of 4 bases from V and 5 bases from J, the junction contained 13 bases not matched to a gene. The CDR3 bases are TGTGCCAGCAGTTCCCCCTATAGGGGGCCTAAGGAGACCCAGTACTTC. It is translated as CASSSPYRGPKETQYF.

This rearrangement joins TRBV7-2 to TRBJ2-7; weak D call: TRBD2 (6 bases). The length of the CDR3 is 15 residues. CDR1 is SGHTA and CDR2 is FQGNSA in the germline V gene. Trimming cost V 4 bases and J 4 bases, with 17 bases left between them. CDR3 amino acids: CASSSGGAGIYEQYF. The CDR3 nucleotides read TGTGCCAGCAGCTCTGGGGGTGCGGGAATTTACGAGCAGTACTTC.

The rearrangement links TRBV5-5 to TRBJ1-3; no clear D. The germline V gene has CDR1 SGHKS and CDR2 YYEKEE (reference sequence). The CDR3 extends over 14 amino acids. Trimming pared 3 bases from V and 4 bases from J, leaving 11 bases between. CDR3 DNA: TGTGCCAGCAGCTCAGGCAACTCCGGAAACACCATATATTTT. It codes for CASSSGNSGNTIYF.

This clone appeared a few times. The chain uses TRBV11-2 and TRBJ2-3; D is perhaps TRBD1 or TRBD2 (5 bases each). This CDR3 is built from 17 residues. Germline CDR1 and CDR2: SGHAT and FQNNGV. The V gene lost 1 base and the J gene lost 6 bases, with 20 bases spanning the gap. The CDR3 DNA is TGTGCCAGCAGCTTAGGGGCAGGGCGGGCCGGTCGGGATACGCAGTATTTT. This codes for CASSLGAGRAGRDTQYF.

V gene TRBV6-1 combines with J gene TRBJ2-7; a possible D gene is TRBD2 (6 bases). The CDR3 sequence is 14 residues long. Germline V lookup: CDR1 MNHNS, CDR2 SASEGT. V lost 7 bases to trimming and J lost 3 bases, with 16 bases between them. CDR3 in amino acids: CASTERASNYEQYF. CDR3 bases: TGTGCCAGCACCGAGCGGGCCTCAAACTACGAGCAGTACTTC.

The chain uses TRBV27 and TRBJ2-1; 7 nucleotides line up with TRBD2. Germline assignment: CDR1 MNHEY and CDR2 SMNVEV (reference sequence). CDR3 length: 15 amino acids. J lost 8 bases, V lost 8 bases, and 15 bases had no gene match. CDR3 sequence: CASAASRENSDEQFF. The CDR3 DNA sequence: TGTGCCAGCGCCGCTTCGCGGGAGAACTCGGATGAGCAGTTCTTC.

V is TRBV5-6 and J is TRBJ2-7; 7 bases are a match to TRBD1. Germline V CDR1 and CDR2: SGHDT, YYEEEE. The CDR3 sequence is 16 residues long. Trimming at V came to 1 base and at J to 0 bases, leaving 7 bases not matched to a gene. In DNA form, the CDR3 reads TGTGCCAGCAGCTTGAGGGGGCATTCCTCCTCCTACGAGCAGTACTTC. Its translation is CASSLRGHSSSYEQYF.

V gene TRBV7-2 combines with J gene TRBJ2-7; 9 bases align to TRBD2. This CDR3 has 17 residues. The germline V gene encodes CDR1 SGHTA and CDR2 FQGNSA. J lost 2 bases, V lost 3 bases, and 11 bases had no gene match. The CDR3 reads CASSFLASGTLTYEQYF. The DNA of the CDR3 is TGTGCCAGCAGCTTTTTGGCTAGCGGGACGTTAACCTACGAGCAGTACTTC. The full variable domain, with the rest looked up from reference TRBV7-2 and TRBJ2-7, is GAGVSQSPSNKVTEKGKDVELRCDPISGHTALYWYRQSLGQGLEFLIYFQGNSAPDKSGLPSDRFSAERTGGSVSTLTIQRTQQEDSAVYLCASSFLASGTLTYEQYFGPGTRLTVT.

The V gene is TRBV18, the J gene TRBJ1-1; D gene uncertain. Per germline, CDR1 KGHSH and CDR2 LQKENI. The CDR3 spans 13 residues. Deletions cut 1 base from V and 5 bases from J, with 8 bases between. This chain's CDR3 is CASSPRGETEAFF. For the CDR3, the DNA is TGTGCCAGCTCACCACGTGGGGAAACTGAAGCTTTCTTT.

The V and J genes are TRBV5-8 and TRBJ2-1, with TRBD2 matching over 8 bases. Germline CDR1 reads SGHTS; CDR2 reads YDEGEE. The CDR3 spans 15 residues. The V and J ends lost 6 bases and 3 bases, in that order; junction bases with no gene match: 8. Here the CDR3 reads CASTLRTSYYNEQFF. The DNA of the CDR3 is TGTGCCAGCACCTTACGGACTAGCTACTACAATGAGCAGTTCTTC.

The chain carries TRBV4-1 and TRBJ2-3, with D perhaps TRBD1 or TRBD2 (5 bases each). The CDR3 is 16 amino acids. Germline V CDR1 and CDR2: MGHRA, YSYEKL. The V end was cut by 3 bases, the J end by 2 bases, with 15 bases between. In nucleotides, the CDR3 is TGCGCCAGCAGCCATGGGAAAACGGGACCCACAGATACGCAGTATTTT. Protein sequence: CASSHGKTGPTDTQYF.

CDR3 amino acids: CASSTDPWDDGRNTEAFF. Written as DNA, the CDR3 is TGCGCCAGCAGCACGGACCCCTGGGACGATGGGAGGAACACTGAAGCTTTCTTT. The rearrangement links TRBV5-1 to TRBJ1-1; a possible D gene is TRBD1 (5 bases). The CDR3 spans 18 residues. Germline CDR1 SGHRS, CDR2 YFSETQ. The V gene lost 4 bases and the J gene lost 1 base, with 23 bases spanning the gap.

This chain joins TRBV28 and TRBJ2-5; 7 bases are a match to TRBD2. CDR3 length: 14 amino acids. After removal of 2 bases from V and 2 bases from J, the junction contained 2 bases not matched to a gene. CDR1 is MDHEN and CDR2 is SYDVKM in the germline V gene. The CDR3 coding sequence is TGTGCCAGCAGTTTACCCGGGGGGCAAGAGACCCAGTACTTC. Protein: CASSLPGGQETQYF.

This clone has only one observation. The genes are TRBV6-5 and TRBJ2-1, with D tentatively TRBD2 (6 bases). V was trimmed by 0 bases and J by 4 bases, leaving 13 bases between them. The CDR3 length is 16 residues. Germline-derived CDR1 and CDR2 are MNHEY and SVGAGI. In DNA form, the CDR3 reads TGTGCCAGCAGTTACTCTCGTCTAGCGCCTTACAATGAGCAGTTCTTC. This gives the protein CASSYSRLAPYNEQFF.

The chain recombines TRBV9 with TRBJ2-1; possible D gene TRBD1, 6 bases. The CDR3 contains 15 residues. Germline loops: CDR1 SGDLS, CDR2 YYNGEE. The V end was cut by 0 bases, the J end by 4 bases, with 11 bases between. CDR3: CASSVVVGGYNEQFF. The CDR3, as DNA: TGTGCCAGCAGCGTAGTAGTAGGGGGTTACAATGAGCAGTTCTTC.